The clone carrying this T cell receptor (beta chain) appeared a few times. This may come from a read error, since a much larger clone is one base off. The germline gives CDR1 DFQATT, CDR2 SNEGSKA (reference sequence). Trimming cost V 4 bases and J 3 bases, with 15 bases left between them. This CDR3 spans 15 amino acids. The source of the sample is a study of neurological immune-mediated disorders. MiXCR was run by TCRdb on the 5' RACE reads, yielding one entry per CDR3 protein. In the table there are more than 45,000 distinct CDR3 sequences, about 2.5% of which are singletons. This receptor was taken from a man aged 50-60 years with multiple sclerosis. The J gene is TRBJ2-2, the V gene TRBV20-1, with D possibly TRBD1 on 6 matching bases. The sequenced material came from PBMCs. CDR3 sequence: CSANQQGSDTGELFF. The CDR3, as DNA: TGCAGTGCTAACCAACAGGGTAGCGACACCGGGGAGCTGTTTTTT.